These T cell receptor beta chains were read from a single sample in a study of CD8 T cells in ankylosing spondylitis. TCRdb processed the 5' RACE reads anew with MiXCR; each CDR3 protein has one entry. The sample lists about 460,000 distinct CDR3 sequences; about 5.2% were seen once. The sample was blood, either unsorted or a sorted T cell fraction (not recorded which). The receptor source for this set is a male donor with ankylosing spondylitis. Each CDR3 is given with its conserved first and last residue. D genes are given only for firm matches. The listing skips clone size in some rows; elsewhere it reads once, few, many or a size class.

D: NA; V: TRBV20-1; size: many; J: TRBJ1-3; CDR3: CSARKIGRTGNTIYF; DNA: TGCAGTGCTAGGAAGATCGGCAGGACTGGAAACACCATATATTTT
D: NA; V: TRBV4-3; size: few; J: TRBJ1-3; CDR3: CASSHGSMGGNTIYF; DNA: TGCGCCAGCAGCCACGGATCAATGGGTGGAAACACCATATATTTT
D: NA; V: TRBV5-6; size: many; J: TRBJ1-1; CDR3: CASRWSPPVNTEAFF; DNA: TGTGCCAGCAGGTGGAGCCCCCCAGTGAACACTGAAGCTTTCTTT
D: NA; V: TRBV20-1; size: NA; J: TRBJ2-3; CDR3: CCTTPTSDTQYF; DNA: TGCTGTACAACCCCTACTAGCGATACGCAGTATTTT
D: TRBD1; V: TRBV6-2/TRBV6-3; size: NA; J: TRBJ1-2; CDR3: CASRSRDRAANYGYTF; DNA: TGTGCCAGCAGGAGCCGGGACAGGGCCGCTAACTATGGCTACACCTTC
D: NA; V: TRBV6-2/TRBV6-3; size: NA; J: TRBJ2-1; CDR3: CASSPQGAIYNEQFF; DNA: TGTGCCAGCAGCCCCCAGGGAGCGATCTACAATGAGCAGTTCTTC
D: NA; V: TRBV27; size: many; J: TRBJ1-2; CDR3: CASSPPYGYTF; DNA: TGTGCCAGCAGTCCACCCTATGGCTACACCTTC
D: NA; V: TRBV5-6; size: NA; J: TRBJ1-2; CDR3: CAIGPESDYGYTF; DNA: TGTGCCATCGGCCCCGAGTCCGACTATGGCTACACCTTC
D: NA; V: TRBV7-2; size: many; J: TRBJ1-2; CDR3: CASSLQGQYYGYTF; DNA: TGTGCCAGCAGCTTACAGGGGCAGTACTATGGCTACACCTTC
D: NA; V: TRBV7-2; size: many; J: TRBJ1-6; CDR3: CASSSGQLNSPLHF; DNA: TGTGCCAGCAGCTCAGGACAGTTGAATTCACCCCTCCACTTT
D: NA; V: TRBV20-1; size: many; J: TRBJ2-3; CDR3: CSASPIRASTDTQYF; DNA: TGCAGTGCTAGTCCGATCCGCGCTAGCACAGATACGCAGTATTTT
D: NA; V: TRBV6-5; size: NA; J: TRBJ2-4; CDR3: CASSSHGPTSDREDIQYF; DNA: TGTGCCAGCAGTTCCCACGGGCCTACCTCGGACCGGGAAGACATTCAGTACTTC
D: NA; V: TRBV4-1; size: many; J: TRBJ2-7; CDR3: CASSQEYFGVGYEQYF; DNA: TGCGCCAGCAGCCAAGAGTACTTTGGTGTAGGGTACGAGCAGTACTTC
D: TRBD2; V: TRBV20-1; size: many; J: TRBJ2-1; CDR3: CSAQTSGGDAYNEQFF; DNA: TGCAGTGCCCAGACTAGCGGGGGTGACGCCTACAATGAGCAGTTCTTC
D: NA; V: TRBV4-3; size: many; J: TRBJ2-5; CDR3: CASSQDNDLQETQYF; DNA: TGCGCCAGCAGCCAAGATAACGACTTACAAGAGACCCAGTACTTC
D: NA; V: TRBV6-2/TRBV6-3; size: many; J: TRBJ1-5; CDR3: CASSYTKDGINQPQHF; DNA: TGTGCCAGCAGTTACACCAAGGACGGGATTAATCAGCCCCAGCATTTT
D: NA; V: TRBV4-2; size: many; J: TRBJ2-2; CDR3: CASSGRGTNTGELFF; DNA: TGTGCCAGCAGCGGCCGGGGAACGAACACCGGGGAGCTGTTTTTT
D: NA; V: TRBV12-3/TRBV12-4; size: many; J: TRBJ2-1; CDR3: CASSNRQGLNEQFF; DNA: TGTGCCAGCAGTAACCGACAGGGACTCAATGAGCAGTTCTTC
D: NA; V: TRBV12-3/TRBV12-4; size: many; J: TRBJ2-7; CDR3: CASSGALDQIGYEQYF; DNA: TGTGCCAGCAGCGGGGCCCTGGACCAGATAGGATACGAGCAGTACTTC
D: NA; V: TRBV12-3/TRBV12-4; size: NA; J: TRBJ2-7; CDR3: CASRSPVGLPYEQYF; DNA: TGTGCCAGCAGGAGCCCGGTCGGACTACCATACGAGCAGTACTTC
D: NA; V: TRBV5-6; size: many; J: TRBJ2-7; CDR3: CASSRRTSYEQYF; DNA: TGTGCCAGCAGCCGTCGGACGTCCTACGAGCAGTACTTC
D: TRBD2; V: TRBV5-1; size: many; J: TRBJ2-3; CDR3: CASSHPSGGADTQYF; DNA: TGCGCCAGCAGCCATCCTAGCGGGGGGGCAGATACGCAGTATTTT
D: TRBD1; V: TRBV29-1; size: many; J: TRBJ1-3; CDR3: CSSQGAGNTIYF; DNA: TGCAGCTCACAGGGGGCTGGAAACACCATATATTTT
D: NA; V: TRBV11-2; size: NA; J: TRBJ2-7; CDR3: CASSLESSERTYEQYF; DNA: TGTGCCAGCAGCTTGGAAAGTAGCGAGAGGACCTACGAGCAGTACTTC
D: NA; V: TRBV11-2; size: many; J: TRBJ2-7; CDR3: CASSPQDFLNYEQYF; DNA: TGTGCCAGCAGCCCACAGGACTTTTTAAACTACGAGCAGTACTTC
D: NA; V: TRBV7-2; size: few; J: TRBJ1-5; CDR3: CASSSPDQPQHF; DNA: TGTGCCAGCAGCTCCCCAGATCAGCCCCAGCATTTT
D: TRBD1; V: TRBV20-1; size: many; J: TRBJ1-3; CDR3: CSAGTEGSGNTIYF; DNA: TGCAGTGCTGGGACAGAGGGCTCTGGAAACACCATATATTTT
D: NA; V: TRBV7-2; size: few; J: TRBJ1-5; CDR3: CASSPETDQPQHF; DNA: TGTGCCAGCAGCCCGGAGACAGATCAGCCCCAGCATTTT
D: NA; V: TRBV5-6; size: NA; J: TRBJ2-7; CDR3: CASSLITGSYEQYF; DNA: TGTGCCAGCAGCTTGATCACAGGGTCTTACGAGCAGTACTTC
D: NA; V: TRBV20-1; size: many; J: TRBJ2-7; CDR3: CSAGNGRGLTYEQYF; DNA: TGCAGTGCTGGTAACGGCAGGGGACTAACCTACGAGCAGTACTTC
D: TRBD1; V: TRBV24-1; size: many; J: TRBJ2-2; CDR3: CATQGDTGELFF; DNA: TGTGCCACACAGGGGGACACCGGGGAGCTGTTTTTT
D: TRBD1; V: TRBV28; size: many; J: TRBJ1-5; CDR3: CASSSPGGYSNQPQHF; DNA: TGTGCCAGCAGTTCCCCAGGGGGCTATAGCAATCAGCCCCAGCATTTT
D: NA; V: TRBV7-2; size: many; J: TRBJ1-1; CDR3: CASSQLGANTEAFF; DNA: TGTGCCAGCAGCCAGCTTGGGGCGAACACTGAAGCTTTCTTT
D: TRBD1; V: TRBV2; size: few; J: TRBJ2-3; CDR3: CASSENRGSTDTQYF; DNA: TGTGCCAGCAGTGAAAACAGGGGAAGCACAGATACGCAGTATTTT
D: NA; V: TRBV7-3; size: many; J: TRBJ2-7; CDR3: CASSSRALAYEQYF; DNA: TGTGCCAGCAGCTCGCGGGCCCTCGCCTACGAGCAGTACTTC
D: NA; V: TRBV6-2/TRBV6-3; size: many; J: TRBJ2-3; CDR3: CASSYSYGTPNPTDTQYF; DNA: TGTGCCAGCAGTTACTCGTACGGGACACCTAACCCCACAGATACGCAGTATTTT
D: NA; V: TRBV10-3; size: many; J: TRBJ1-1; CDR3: CAISESRPENTEAFF; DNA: TGTGCCATCAGTGAGTCCCGGCCAGAGAACACTGAAGCTTTCTTT
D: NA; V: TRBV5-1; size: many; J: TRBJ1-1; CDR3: CASSLVGIAEAFF; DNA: TGCGCCAGCAGCTTGGTCGGGATCGCTGAAGCTTTCTTT
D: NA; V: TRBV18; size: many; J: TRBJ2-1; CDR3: CASSRSTVSSYNEQFF; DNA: TGTGCCAGCTCACGGTCGACGGTTAGCTCCTACAATGAGCAGTTCTTC
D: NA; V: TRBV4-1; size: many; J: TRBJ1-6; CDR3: CASSQDRRALDSPLHF; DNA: TGCGCCAGCAGCCAAGATAGAAGGGCGCTGGATTCACCCCTCCACTTT
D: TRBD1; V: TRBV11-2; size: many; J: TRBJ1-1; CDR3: CASSLNWTGVNTEAFF; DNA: TGTGCCAGCAGCTTAAATTGGACAGGGGTGAACACTGAAGCTTTCTTT
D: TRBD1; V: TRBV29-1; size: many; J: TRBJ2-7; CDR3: CSAETGTGEQYF; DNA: TGCAGCGCCGAGACAGGGACCGGCGAGCAGTACTTC
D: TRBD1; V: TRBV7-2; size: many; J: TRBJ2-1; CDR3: CASSPLTGGKNEQFF; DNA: TGTGCCAGCAGCCCCCTCACAGGGGGGAAGAATGAGCAGTTCTTC
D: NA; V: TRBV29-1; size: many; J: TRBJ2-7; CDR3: CSVESFPGYEQYF; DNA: TGCAGCGTTGAAAGTTTTCCGGGGTACGAGCAGTACTTC
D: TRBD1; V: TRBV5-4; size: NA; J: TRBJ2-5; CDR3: CASTLGQGAQETQYF; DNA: TGTGCCAGCACCCTCGGCCAGGGGGCGCAGGAGACCCAGTACTTC
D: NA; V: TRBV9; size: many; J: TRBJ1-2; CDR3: CASSVMGRGDGYTF; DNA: TGTGCCAGCAGCGTAATGGGAAGGGGTGATGGCTACACCTTC
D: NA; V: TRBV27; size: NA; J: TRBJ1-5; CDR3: CASSPRHIYSNQPQHF; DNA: TGTGCCAGCAGTCCCAGACACATTTATAGCAATCAGCCCCAGCATTTT
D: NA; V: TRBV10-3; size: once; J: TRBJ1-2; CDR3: CASMSGSNYGYTF; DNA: TGTGCCAGTATGAGCGGGAGCAACTATGGCTACACCTTC